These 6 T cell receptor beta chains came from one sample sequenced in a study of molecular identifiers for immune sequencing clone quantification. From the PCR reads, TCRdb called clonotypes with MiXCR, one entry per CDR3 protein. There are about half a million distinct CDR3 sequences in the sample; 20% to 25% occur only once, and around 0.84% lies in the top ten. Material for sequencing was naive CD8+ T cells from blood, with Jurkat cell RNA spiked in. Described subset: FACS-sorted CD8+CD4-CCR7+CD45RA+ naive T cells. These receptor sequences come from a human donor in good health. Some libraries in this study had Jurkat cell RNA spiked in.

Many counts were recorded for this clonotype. CDR3 sequence reads: CASSQGGRTEAFF. Here the CDR3 DNA reads TGTGCCAGCAGCCAGGGAGGGAGGACTGAAGCTTTCTTT. This chain joins TRBV7-9 and TRBJ1-1; maybe TRBD1 (5 bases). V was shortened by 5 bases and J by 5 bases, with 12 bases between the two germline ends. CDR1 SEHNR and CDR2 FQNEAQ come from the germline V gene (reference sequence). The CDR3 sequence is 13 residues long.

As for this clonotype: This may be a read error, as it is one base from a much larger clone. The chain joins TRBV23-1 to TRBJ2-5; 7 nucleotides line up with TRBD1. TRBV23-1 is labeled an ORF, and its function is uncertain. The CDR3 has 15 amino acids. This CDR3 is CARSPRGRLEETQYF. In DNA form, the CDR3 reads TGCGCCCGCAGTCCAAGGGGGCGCCTCGAGGAGACCCAGTACTTC.

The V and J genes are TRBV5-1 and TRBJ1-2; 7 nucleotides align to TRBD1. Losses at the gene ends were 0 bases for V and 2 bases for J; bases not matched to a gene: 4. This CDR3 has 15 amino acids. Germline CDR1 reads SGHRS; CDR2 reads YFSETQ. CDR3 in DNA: TGCGCCAGCAGCTTGGTCGGACAGGAGAACTATGGCTACACCTTC. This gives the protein CASSLVGQENYGYTF.

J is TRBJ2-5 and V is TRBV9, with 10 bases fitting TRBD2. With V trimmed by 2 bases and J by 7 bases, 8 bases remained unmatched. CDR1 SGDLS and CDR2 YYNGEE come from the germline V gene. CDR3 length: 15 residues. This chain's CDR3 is CASSVGLAVEGTQYF. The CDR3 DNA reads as TGTGCCAGCAGCGTCGGACTAGCGGTTGAAGGGACCCAGTACTTC.

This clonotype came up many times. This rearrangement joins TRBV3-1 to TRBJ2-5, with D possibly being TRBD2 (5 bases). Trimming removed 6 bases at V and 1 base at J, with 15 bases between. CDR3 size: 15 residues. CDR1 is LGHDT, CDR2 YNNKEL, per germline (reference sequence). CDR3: CASRLAGEAQETQYF. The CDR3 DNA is TGTGCCAGCAGGTTGGCCGGGGAAGCCCAAGAGACCCAGTACTTC.

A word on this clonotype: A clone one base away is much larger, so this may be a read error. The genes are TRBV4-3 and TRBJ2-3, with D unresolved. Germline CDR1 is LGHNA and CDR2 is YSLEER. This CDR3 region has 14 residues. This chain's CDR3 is CASSQDMTTDAQYF. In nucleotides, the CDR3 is TGCGCCAGCAGCCAAGATATGACCACAGATGCGCAGTATTTT.